A selection of T cell receptor beta chains follows, all from one sample in a study of identical twins. In TCRdb, the 5' RACE reads were re-called with MiXCR into one record per CDR3 protein. The table has some 730,000 distinct CDR3 sequences, 15% to 20% seen once. These data also featured in a second study, about T cells expressing NK-cell markers.

The material sequenced was PBMCs. The receptors stem from a young woman in good health. The CDR3 runs from the conserved cysteine through the conserved F or W. The D gene is left open where the match is weak. A clone size is listed for some rows: how often the clone was seen (once, few, many), or a class if it is expanded.

V,size,D,J,DNA,CDR3
TRBV20-1,few,.,TRBJ2-2,TGCAGTGCTAGAGATAAAAGGGGTCGAGAGCTGTTTTTT,CSARDKRGRELFF
TRBV12-3/TRBV12-4,few,.,TRBJ2-3,TGTGCCAGCAGTTGGGGCCGCACAGATACGCAGTATTTT,CASSWGRTDTQYF
TRBV7-6,few,.,TRBJ2-3,TGTGCCAGCTTACCACTTAGCAGCGTAAGCACAGATACGCAGTATTTT,CASLPLSSVSTDTQYF
TRBV12-3/TRBV12-4,few,TRBD2,TRBJ2-3,TGTGCCAGCAGTTCTCTACTAGCGGGATCACAGTATTTT,CASSSLLAGSQYF
TRBV29-1,few,TRBD1,TRBJ2-7,TGCAGCTTTTCCTACAGGGGGGCCGACGAGCAGTACTTC,CSFSYRGADEQYF
TRBV28,many,.,TRBJ2-3,TGTGCCAGCAGTTTATGGGCGACAGATACGCAGTATTTT,CASSLWATDTQYF
TRBV7-9,few,TRBD2,TRBJ2-7,TGTGCCAGCAGCTTAATACGGTGGGGGACTAGGGGATACGAGCAGTACTTC,CASSLIRWGTRGYEQYF
TRBV7-3,.,TRBD2,TRBJ2-2,TGTGCCAGCAGCTTAAACAGCGGGGGGGCCGGGGAGCTGTTTTTT,CASSLNSGGAGELFF
TRBV6-1,.,.,TRBJ1-1,TGTGCCAGCAGTGACCACAGGGTTGGGACCCTGAACACTGAAGCTTTCTTT,CASSDHRVGTLNTEAFF
TRBV3-1,.,.,TRBJ2-5,TGTGCCAGCAGCCGGTGGCAGGGGACCCAGTACTTC,CASSRWQGTQYF
TRBV6-1,.,.,TRBJ2-1,TGTGCCAGCAGTGAACGAAACATGAACAATGAGCAGTTCTTC,CASSERNMNNEQFF
TRBV9,few,TRBD1,TRBJ2-2,TGTGCCAGCAGACAGGGGTCGAACACCGGGGAGCTGTTTTTT,CASRQGSNTGELFF
TRBV6-1,few,.,TRBJ2-1,TGTGCCAGCAGAGGCCGGCGTGGTGAAGGGAACAATGAGCAGTTCTTC,CASRGRRGEGNNEQFF
TRBV9,.,TRBD2,TRBJ2-7,TGTGCCAGCAGCCCAGCCCCTCACCCCGGGACTAGCGGCTACGAGCAGTACTTC,CASSPAPHPGTSGYEQYF
TRBV5-1,.,.,TRBJ2-2,TGCGCCAGCGACTTGGGGGCCACCGGGGAGCTGTTTTTT,CASDLGATGELFF
TRBV6-1,.,.,TRBJ1-2,TGTGCCAGCAGCTCCTTGGGGGGGCAGGACTATGGCTACACCTTC,CASSSLGGQDYGYTF
TRBV7-9,few,.,TRBJ1-1,TGTGCCAGCAGCTTAAGCGCAGGTGAAGCTTTCTTT,CASSLSAGEAFF
TRBV20-1,.,.,TRBJ2-1,TGCAGTGCTAGAGATCCCGGTCGAGGGGGTTCGAAGCAGTTCTTC,CSARDPGRGGSKQFF
TRBV7-2,.,TRBD2,TRBJ2-3,TGTGCCAGCAGCTTGTGGGGGGGTACGCAGTATTTT,CASSLWGGTQYF
TRBV5-1,.,.,TRBJ2-5,TGCGCCAGCAGCTCGATAGCGGTTCAAGAGACCCAGTACTTC,CASSSIAVQETQYF
TRBV9,.,TRBD1,TRBJ1-2,TGTGCCAGCAGGCACAGACAGGGAGGGGATGGCTACACCTTC,CASRHRQGGDGYTF
TRBV29-1,many,TRBD2,TRBJ2-7,TGCAGCGGGACTAGCGGGAGGTACGAGCAGTACTTC,CSGTSGRYEQYF
TRBV6-5,few,.,TRBJ1-5,TGTGCCAGCAGTTACAAGTCCCATGGGTATCCCCAGCATTTT,CASSYKSHGYPQHF
TRBV25-1,.,.,TRBJ1-2,TGTGCCAGCAGTGAGTCGTCCTTGACGACTAATGGCTACACCTTC,CASSESSLTTNGYTF
TRBV3-1,.,TRBD2,TRBJ2-1,TGTGCCACCAGCCCAACTAGCGGGAGGGGAAATGAGCAGTTCTTC,CATSPTSGRGNEQFF
TRBV15,.,.,TRBJ2-7,TGTGCCACCAGCCAGGCCCCGGGAGAGCAGTACTTC,CATSQAPGEQYF
TRBV20-1,few,.,TRBJ2-1,TGCAGTGCTAGAGTTTTGCTCCCCGGTGGGCAGTTCTTC,CSARVLLPGGQFF
TRBV5-1,.,TRBD2,TRBJ2-3,TGCGCCAGCAGCTGGGTCGTGGCGGGGGGCACAGATACGCAGTATTTT,CASSWVVAGGTDTQYF
TRBV5-6,.,.,TRBJ2-5,TGTGCCAGCAGCTTGGGGGAGAGAGAGACCCAGTACTTC,CASSLGERETQYF
TRBV5-6,few,.,TRBJ1-6,TGTGCCAGCAGCTTGGGCAGGGGAGTTAAATCACCCCTCCACTTT,CASSLGRGVKSPLHF
TRBV27,.,.,TRBJ2-2,TGTGCCAGCAGTTTTTGGTTTAGGGACACCGGGGAGCTGTTTTTT,CASSFWFRDTGELFF
TRBV12-3/TRBV12-4,few,.,TRBJ2-3,TGTGCCAGCAGCCGGTCCAATAGAGGCACAGATACGCAGTATTTT,CASSRSNRGTDTQYF
TRBV10-3,.,TRBD2,TRBJ2-3,TGTGCCATCAGTGGTCGAGCGGGGGTCACAGATACGCAGTATTTT,CAISGRAGVTDTQYF
TRBV9,.,.,TRBJ2-7,TGTGCCAGCAGCGTAGGAGCAGGGTTTATCTACGAGCAGTACTTC,CASSVGAGFIYEQYF
TRBV11-2,few,TRBD2,TRBJ2-3,TGTGCCAGCAGCTCTCAAAGGGAGGGCCCGGGCACAGATACGCAGTATTTT,CASSSQREGPGTDTQYF
TRBV9,many,.,TRBJ2-7,TGTGCCAGCAGCCCCTCCGACGGGTTCTCCTACGAGCAGTACTTC,CASSPSDGFSYEQYF
TRBV6-6,.,.,TRBJ2-5,TGTGCCAGCAGTTCGTACTCACAAGAGACCCAGTACTTC,CASSSYSQETQYF
TRBV19,.,TRBD1,TRBJ2-3,TGTGCCAGTAGCTGGATTCCCGGGACAGGCGGGGATACGCAGTATTTT,CASSWIPGTGGDTQYF
TRBV7-2,.,TRBD2,TRBJ2-7,TGTGCCAGCAGCTTAGAGGTCGCGGGAGGGAGAAACGAGCAGTACTTC,CASSLEVAGGRNEQYF
TRBV12-5,few,.,TRBJ2-3,TGTGCTAGTGGTTCAGGGGACCAATTTGCAGATACGCAGTATTTT,CASGSGDQFADTQYF
TRBV5-1,few,.,TRBJ2-3,TGCGCCAGCAGCTCCGCCAGCAGGGCGGAAGATACGCAGTATTTT,CASSSASRAEDTQYF
TRBV7-6,few,.,TRBJ1-1,TGTGCCAGCAGCACCACGGCTGGGGCTGAAGCTTTCTTT,CASSTTAGAEAFF
TRBV7-6,.,.,TRBJ2-1,TGTGCCAGCAGCTTAAGGATACCGGACAACTCCTACAATGAGCAGTTCTTC,CASSLRIPDNSYNEQFF
TRBV29-1,.,.,TRBJ2-5,TGCAGCGCTCTCCAGGGACCCGAGACCCAGTACTTC,CSALQGPETQYF
TRBV4-3,.,.,TRBJ1-2,TGCGCCAGCAGCCAAGTCTCGGACAGTTATGGCTACACCTTC,CASSQVSDSYGYTF
TRBV12-3/TRBV12-4,.,TRBD1,TRBJ2-1,TGTGCCAGCAGTCTGAATCCCGGGACAGGGAGCTCCTACAATGAGCAGTTCTTC,CASSLNPGTGSSYNEQFF
TRBV6-4,few,.,TRBJ2-1,TGTGCCAGCAGTGATAGAACGGCGGGGGAGCAGTTCTTC,CASSDRTAGEQFF
TRBV9,.,.,TRBJ1-2,TGTGCCAGCAGCGTAGCGGGATCTGGCTACACCTTC,CASSVAGSGYTF